This T cell receptor beta chain comes out of a study of PD-1 blockade in classical Hodgkin lymphoma. Background on the study: A 3 mg/kg intravenous dose of nivolumab was received by patients every 2 weeks. Broader study findings: There was a significant rise in CD4+ TCR diversity by C4D1, with no such rise for CD8+. What caused the repertoire differences, perhaps disease activity or prior therapy, remains undefined.

In germline, CDR1 is GTSNPN, CDR2 SVGIG (reference sequence). CDR3 size: 15 residues. With V trimmed by 2 bases and J by 3 bases, 7 bases remained unmatched. As for this clone: Its cognate antigen is unknown.

Sequenced by immunoSEQ multiplex PCR; TCRdb stores in-frame clones only, minus some. The repertoire holds over 50,000 clones, with around 73% as singletons. Every one of the patients relapsed after autologous stem cell transplantation (brentuximab vedotin exposure was variable). The rearrangement links TRBV30 to TRBJ1-5, with 7 bases that match TRBD1. The receptor was derived from a human donor with classical Hodgkin lymphoma. Sequenced material: peripheral blood mononuclear cells (PBMCs), taken before the second cycle of nivolumab. The CDR3, as DNA: TGTGCCTGGAGTTTTCAAACAGGGGCCAATCAGCCCCAGCATTTT. It specifies CAWSFQTGANQPQHF.